This T cell receptor beta chain appears in the sequencing data of a study of cytomegalovirus exposure and HLA in healthy donors. The wider study: Among the 370 or so donors who were genotyped, about 79% fell in the genetic ancestry cluster that is associated with self-reported Caucasian donors.

The CDR3 extends over 14 amino acids. Germline CDR1 and CDR2: LNHNV and YYDKDF (reference sequence). J was trimmed by 8 bases and V by 3 bases; bases with no gene match: 8. 13 Jbeta primers and 60 Vbeta primers were used for the PCR. Clones were read by immunoSEQ multiplex PCR, and TCRdb kept only the in-frame ones, dropping some. The sample carries about 110,000 clones, around 64% recorded once. The receptor's source is a woman aged 30 to 39 in good health and CMV-seronegative. Sequencing input: PBMCs. The V and J genes are TRBV15 and TRBJ1-2, with 8 bases matching TRBD1. The CDR3 DNA follows: TGTGCCACCAGCAGGGCTCTGGACAGGGCGGGCTACACCTTC. As protein: CATSRALDRAGYTF.